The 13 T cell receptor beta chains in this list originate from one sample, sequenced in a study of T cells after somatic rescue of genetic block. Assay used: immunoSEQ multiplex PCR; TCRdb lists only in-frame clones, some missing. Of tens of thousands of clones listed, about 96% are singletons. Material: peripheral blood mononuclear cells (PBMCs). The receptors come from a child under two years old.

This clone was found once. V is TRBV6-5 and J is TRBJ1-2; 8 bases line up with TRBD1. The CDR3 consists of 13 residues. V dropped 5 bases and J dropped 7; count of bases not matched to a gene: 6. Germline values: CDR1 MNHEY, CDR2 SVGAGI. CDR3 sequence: CASSTGGWGGYTF. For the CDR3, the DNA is TGTGCCAGCAGTACAGGGGGATGGGGTGGCTACACCTTC.

CDR3 coding DNA: TGTGCCAGCAGCCACATAGGACTAGCGGGACAGGAGACCCAGTACTTC. Translated, it gives CASSHIGLAGQETQYF. The V call is TRBV14, the J call TRBJ2-5, with TRBD2 identical over 12 bases. J lost 5 bases, V lost 3 bases, and 7 bases had no gene match. The CDR3 totals 16 residues. Germline V gives CDR1 SGHDN, CDR2 FVKESK.

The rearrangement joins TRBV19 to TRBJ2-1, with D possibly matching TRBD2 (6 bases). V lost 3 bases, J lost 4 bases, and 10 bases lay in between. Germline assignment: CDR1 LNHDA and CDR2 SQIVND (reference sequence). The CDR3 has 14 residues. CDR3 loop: CASSIKRAYNEQFF. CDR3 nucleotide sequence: TGTGCCAGTAGTATCAAGCGGGCGTACAATGAGCAGTTCTTC.

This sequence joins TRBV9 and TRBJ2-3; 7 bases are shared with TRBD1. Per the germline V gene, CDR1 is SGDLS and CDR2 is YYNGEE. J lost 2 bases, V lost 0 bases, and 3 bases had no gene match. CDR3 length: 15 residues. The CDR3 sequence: CASSVEGADTDTQYF. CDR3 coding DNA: TGTGCCAGCAGCGTAGAGGGGGCAGACACAGATACGCAGTATTTT. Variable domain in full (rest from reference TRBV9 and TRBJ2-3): DSGVTQTPKHLITATGQRVTLRCSPRSGDLSVYWYQQSLDQGLQFLIQYYNGEERAKGNILERFSAQQFPDLHSELNLSSLELGDSALYFCASSVEGADTDTQYFGPGTRLTVL.

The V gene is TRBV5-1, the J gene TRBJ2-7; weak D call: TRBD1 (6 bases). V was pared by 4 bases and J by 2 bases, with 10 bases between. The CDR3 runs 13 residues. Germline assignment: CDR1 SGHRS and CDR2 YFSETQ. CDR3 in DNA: TGCGCCAGCAGCCCTGGACAGCCCTACGAGCAGTACTTC. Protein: CASSPGQPYEQYF.

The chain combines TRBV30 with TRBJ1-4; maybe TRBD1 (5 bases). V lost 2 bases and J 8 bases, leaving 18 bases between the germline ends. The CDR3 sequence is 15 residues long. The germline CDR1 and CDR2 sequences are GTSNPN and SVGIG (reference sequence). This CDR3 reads CAWSPGLGVREKLFF. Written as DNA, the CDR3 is TGTGCCTGGAGTCCCGGTTTGGGGGTTCGAGAAAAACTGTTTTTT. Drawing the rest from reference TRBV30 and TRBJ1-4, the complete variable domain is SQTIHQWPATLVQPVGSPLSLECTVEGTSNPNLYWYRQAAGRGLQLLFYSVGIGQISSEVPQNLSASRPQDRQFILSSKKLLLSDSGFYLCAWSPGLGVREKLFFGSGTQLSVL.

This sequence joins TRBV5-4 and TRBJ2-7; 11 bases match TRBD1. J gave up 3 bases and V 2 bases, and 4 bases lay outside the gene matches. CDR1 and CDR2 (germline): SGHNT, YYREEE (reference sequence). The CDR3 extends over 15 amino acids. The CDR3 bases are TGTGCCAGCAGCTTTACCGGGACAGGGGGCTACGAGCAGTACTTC. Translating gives CASSFTGTGGYEQYF.

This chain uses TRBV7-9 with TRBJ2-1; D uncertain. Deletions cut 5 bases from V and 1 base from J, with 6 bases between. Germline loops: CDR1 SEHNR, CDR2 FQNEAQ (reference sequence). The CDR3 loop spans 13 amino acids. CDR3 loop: CASSPNSYNEQFF. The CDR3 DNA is TGTGCCAGCAGCCCCAATTCCTACAATGAGCAGTTCTTC.

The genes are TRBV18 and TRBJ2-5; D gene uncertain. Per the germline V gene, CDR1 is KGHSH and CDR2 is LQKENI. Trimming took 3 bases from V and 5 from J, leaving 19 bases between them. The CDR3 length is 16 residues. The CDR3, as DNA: TGTGCCAGCTCACCCAATACTCCCACCGTCGGGGAGACCCAGTACTTC. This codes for CASSPNTPTVGETQYF.

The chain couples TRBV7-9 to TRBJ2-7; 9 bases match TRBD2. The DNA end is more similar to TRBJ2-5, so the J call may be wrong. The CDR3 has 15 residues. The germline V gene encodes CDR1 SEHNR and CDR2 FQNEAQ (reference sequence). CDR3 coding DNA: TGTGCCAGCAGCTTAACCCTAGCGGGGCAAGAGACCCAGTACTTC. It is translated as CASSLTLAGQETQYF.

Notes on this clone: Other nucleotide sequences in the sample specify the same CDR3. This chain's CDR3 is CATSGQNSYNEQFF. CDR3 nucleotides: TGTGCCACCAGCGGCCAGAACTCCTACAATGAGCAGTTCTTC. The rearrangement joins TRBV15 to TRBJ2-1, with unresolved D. CDR1 and CDR2 (germline): LNHNV, YYDKDF (reference sequence). The CDR3 extends over 14 amino acids. V lost 5 bases, J lost 0 bases, and 8 bases lay in between. The whole variable domain, filled in from reference TRBV15 and TRBJ2-1, reads DAMVIQNPRYQVTQFGKPVTLSCSQTLNHNVMYWYQQKSSQAPKLLFHYYDKDFNNEADTPDNFQSRRPNTSFCFLDIRSPGLGDTAMYLCATSGQNSYNEQFFGPGTRLTVL.

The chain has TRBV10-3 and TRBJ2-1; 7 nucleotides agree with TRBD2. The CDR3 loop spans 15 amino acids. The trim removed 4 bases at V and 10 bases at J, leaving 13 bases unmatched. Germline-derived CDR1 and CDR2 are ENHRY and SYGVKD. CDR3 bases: TGTGCCATCAGTGGCAATGGGGCGGGAGCCGGGGAGCAGTTCTTC. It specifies CAISGNGAGAGEQFF.

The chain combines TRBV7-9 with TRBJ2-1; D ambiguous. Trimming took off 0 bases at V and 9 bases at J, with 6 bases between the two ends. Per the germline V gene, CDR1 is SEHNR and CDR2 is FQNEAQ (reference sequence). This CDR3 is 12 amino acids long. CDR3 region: CASSLADREQFF. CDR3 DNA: TGTGCCAGCAGCTTAGCTGACCGTGAGCAGTTCTTC.